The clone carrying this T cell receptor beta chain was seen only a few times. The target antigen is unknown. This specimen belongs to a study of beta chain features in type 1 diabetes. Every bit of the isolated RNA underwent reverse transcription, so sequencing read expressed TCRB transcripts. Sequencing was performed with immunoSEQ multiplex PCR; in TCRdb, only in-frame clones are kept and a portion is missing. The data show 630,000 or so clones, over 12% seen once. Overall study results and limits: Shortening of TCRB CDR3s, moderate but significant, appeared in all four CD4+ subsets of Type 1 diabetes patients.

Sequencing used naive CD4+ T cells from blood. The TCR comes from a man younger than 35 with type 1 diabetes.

CDR3 nucleotide sequence: TGTGCCAGCAGCCCAGGGGCAGAACTGTTTTTT. Translated, it gives CASSPGAELFF. V usage is TRBV7-9 and J usage is TRBJ1-4; tentative D call: TRBD1 (6 bases). V shed 5 bases and J shed 12 bases, with 10 bases lying between them. The CDR3 runs to 11 residues. From germline, CDR1 is SEHNR and CDR2 FQNEAQ (reference sequence).